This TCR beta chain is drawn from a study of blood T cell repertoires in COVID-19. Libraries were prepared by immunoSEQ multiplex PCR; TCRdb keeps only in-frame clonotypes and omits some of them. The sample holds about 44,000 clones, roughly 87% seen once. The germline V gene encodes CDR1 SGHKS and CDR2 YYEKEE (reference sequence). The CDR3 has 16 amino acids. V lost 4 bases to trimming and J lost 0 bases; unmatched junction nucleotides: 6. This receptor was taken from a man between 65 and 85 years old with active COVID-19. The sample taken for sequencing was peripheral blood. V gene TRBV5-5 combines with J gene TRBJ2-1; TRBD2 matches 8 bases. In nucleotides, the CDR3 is TGTGCCAGCAGCCCCGATCTAGCGGGCTCCTACAATGAGCAGTTCTTC. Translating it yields CASSPDLAGSYNEQFF.